The TCR beta chain described here comes from a study of neoadjuvant nivolumab and ipilimumab in lung cancer. Study-wide findings and caveats: A small number of samples were TCR sequenced.

This clone was found a few times. What it binds is unknown. The CDR3 is 16 amino acids. V gave up 0 bases and J gave up 7 bases, with 16 bases separating them. Germline CDR1 reads MNHNY; CDR2 reads SVGAGI (reference sequence). Measured with immunoSEQ multiplex PCR; TCRdb has only the in-frame clones, and not every one. The sample contains approximately 7,000 clones, roughly 84% of which appear only once. The chain has TRBV6-6 and TRBJ1-5; D perhaps matches TRBD1 (5 bases). The specimen was tumor tissue, collected after neoadjuvant nivolumab, alone or with ipilimumab, at or shortly before surgery. This clonotype originated in an adult with non-small cell lung cancer. CDR3 sequence: CASSYSRREGRQPQHF. The CDR3 DNA reads as TGTGCCAGCAGTTACTCGAGAAGGGAGGGGAGGCAGCCCCAGCATTTT.